Following are 32 T cell receptor beta chains from one sample sequenced in a study of response to subunit inactivated influenza vaccine. TCRdb analysed the RT-PCR reads with MiXCR anew, one entry per CDR3 protein. The sample has about 780,000 distinct CDR3 sequences, under 20% seen once. The specimen was PBMCs from blood, collected less than 6 days after vaccination. The source is a man aged 50 or older who received an inactivated influenza vaccine.

This clonotype occurred many times. The rearrangement joins TRBV29-1 to TRBJ2-7, with D tentatively TRBD2 (6 bases). Germline V gives CDR1 SQVTM, CDR2 ANQGSEA. This CDR3 region has 13 residues. V lost 4 bases and J 4 bases, leaving 14 bases between the germline ends. In nucleotides, the CDR3 is TGCAGCGTTGTTAACAGCGGGTCTTACGAGCAGTACTTC. Translating gives CSVVNSGSYEQYF.

V gene TRBV19 combines with J gene TRBJ2-7; D not certain. V was pared by 3 bases and J by 4 bases, with 10 bases between. Germline CDR1 and CDR2: LNHDA and SQIVND (reference sequence). This CDR3 spans 13 amino acids. The CDR3 here is CASSIDVYYEQYF. Written as DNA, the CDR3 is TGTGCCAGTAGTATCGACGTCTATTACGAGCAGTACTTC.

The gene calls are TRBV20-1 and TRBJ1-6, with no clear D. The CDR3 consists of 14 residues. The germline CDR1 and CDR2 sequences are DFQATT and SNEGSKA (reference sequence). Trimming stripped 6 bases from V and 9 bases from J, with 18 bases between. CDR3 in DNA: TGCAGTGCCCAGGACCCTGAAAGGAGTTCACCCCTCCACTTT. This codes for CSAQDPERSSPLHF.

For the CDR3, the DNA is TGTGCCAGCAGTCCCTATGAGAACAATGAGCAGTTCTTC. Amino acids: CASSPYENNEQFF. The chain combines TRBV27 with TRBJ2-1; D is unresolved. This CDR3 has 13 amino acids. Germline assignment: CDR1 MNHEY and CDR2 SMNVEV (reference sequence). Between the trimmed V and J ends, which lost 5 bases and 5 bases, there was a span of 10 bases.

This clonotype was recorded a few times. The chain links TRBV7-9 to TRBJ2-3; D possibly corresponds to TRBD2 (5 bases). The CDR3 is made up of 14 amino acids. The V end lost 5 bases, the J end lost 10 bases, and 19 bases lay between the germline ends. Looked up from germline, CDR1 is SEHNR and CDR2 is FQNEAQ (reference sequence). The CDR3 sequence is CASSGGARTQAQYF. CDR3 nucleotide sequence: TGTGCCAGCAGCGGAGGAGCCAGGACTCAAGCGCAGTATTTT.

This clonotype was recorded a few times. The chain combines TRBV20-1 with TRBJ2-3; D possibly matches TRBD1 or TRBD2 (5 bases each). V lost 4 bases and J 6 bases, leaving 14 bases between the germline ends. CDR3 length: 13 residues. CDR1 and CDR2 (germline): DFQATT, SNEGSKA (reference sequence). The CDR3 protein is CSATRDPADTQYF. The CDR3 DNA reads TGCAGTGCTACCCGGGACCCCGCGGATACGCAGTATTTT.

The rearrangement links TRBV20-1 to TRBJ1-2, with D hard to call. Trimming removed 6 bases from V and 4 bases from J, with 30 bases in between. The CDR3 spans 18 residues. Germline V lookup: CDR1 DFQATT, CDR2 SNEGSKA (reference sequence). The CDR3 spells CSATPLRGYISGSYGYTF. In DNA, the CDR3 is TGCAGTGCCACCCCCTTGCGGGGATACATTAGTGGATCCTATGGCTACACCTTC.

This clonotype was detected a few times. The V call is TRBV5-1, the J call TRBJ1-1, with 7 positions matching TRBD1. The CDR3 sequence is 15 residues long. CDR1 SGHRS and CDR2 YFSETQ come from the germline V gene. Losses at the gene ends were 4 bases for V and 2 bases for J; bases not matched to a gene: 8. This CDR3 is CASSAYRGANTEAFF. The CDR3 nucleotides are TGCGCCAGCAGCGCCTACAGGGGTGCAAACACTGAAGCTTTCTTT. Using reference TRBV5-1 and TRBJ1-1 for the parts outside the CDR3, the full variable domain is KAGVTQTPRYLIKTRGQQVTLSCSPISGHRSVSWYQQTPGQGLQFLFEYFSETQRNKGNFPGRFSGRQFSNSRSEMNVSTLELGDSALYLCASSAYRGANTEAFFGQGTRLTVV.

The V and J genes are TRBV24-1 and TRBJ2-2; D unresolved. The CDR3 consists of 14 residues. V shed 4 bases and J shed 4 bases, with 9 bases lying between them. Germline-derived CDR1 and CDR2 are KGHDR and SFDVKD. CDR3 loop: CATSEIGGTGELFF. The CDR3 nucleotides are TGTGCCACCAGTGAAATTGGCGGCACCGGGGAGCTGTTTTTT.

This clonotype turned up a few times. V usage is TRBV5-1 and J usage is TRBJ2-7; 8 nucleotides align to TRBD1. CDR3 size: 15 residues. Trimming at V came to 5 bases and at J to 6 bases, leaving 13 bases not matched to a gene. Germline CDR1 reads SGHRS; CDR2 reads YFSETQ. CDR3: CASRYSGQGSIEQYF. The DNA of the CDR3 is TGCGCCAGCAGATATTCCGGACAGGGCTCCATCGAGCAGTACTTC.

This chain connects TRBV3-1 to TRBJ1-1, with 9 bases lining up with TRBD1. The germline gives CDR1 LGHDT, CDR2 YNNKEL (reference sequence). The CDR3 spans 16 residues. The J segment lost 2 bases and the V segment lost 4 bases, leaving 8 bases of the junction unmatched. Here the CDR3 DNA reads TGTGCCAGCAGCCCCACCGGGACAGGGTCTAACACTGAAGCTTTCTTT. Protein: CASSPTGTGSNTEAFF. The full variable domain, its missing parts supplied by reference TRBV3-1 and TRBJ1-1, is DTAVSQTPKYLVTQMGNDKSIKCEQNLGHDTMYWYKQDSKKFLKIMFSYNNKELIINETVPNRFSPKSPDKAHLNLHINSLELGDSAVYFCASSPTGTGSNTEAFFGQGTRLTVV.

This chain joins TRBV27 and TRBJ2-2; tentatively, D is TRBD2 (7 bases). Between the trimmed V and J ends, which lost 8 bases and 0 bases, there was a span of 22 bases. The CDR3 is 18 residues long. Germline V gene sequence: CDR1 MNHEY, CDR2 SMNVEV (reference sequence). The CDR3 coding sequence is TGTGCCAGCGGTAAATACCGGGGGGCCGGATCGAACACCGGGGAGCTGTTTTTT. Translation: CASGKYRGAGSNTGELFF.

This clonotype was observed a handful of times. The chain is built from TRBV7-8 and TRBJ2-5; D ambiguous. V dropped 0 bases and J dropped 5 bases, with 13 bases sitting between them. The CDR3 is 15 amino acids. Germline lookup yields CDR1 SGHVS and CDR2 FQNEAQ. CDR3 region: CASSLAPWVRETQYF. The CDR3 nucleotides are TGTGCCAGCAGCTTAGCACCCTGGGTCCGGGAGACCCAGTACTTC.

The chain is built from TRBV10-3 and TRBJ1-2, with D maybe TRBD1 (6 bases). Per germline, CDR1 ENHRY and CDR2 SYGVKD. This CDR3 has 17 amino acids. V was clipped by 3 bases and J by 8 bases, with 25 bases between them. CDR3 in DNA: TGTGCCATCAGTGAATGGGGGGGCGTACCATCCGAGGGAGGCTACACCTTC. It specifies CAISEWGGVPSEGGYTF.

The rearrangement uses TRBV5-6 and TRBJ1-2; tentatively, D is TRBD1 (6 bases). Germline CDR1 is SGHDT and CDR2 is YYEEEE. Between the trimmed V and J ends, which lost 4 bases and 4 bases, there was a span of 23 bases. CDR3 length: 17 amino acids. The CDR3 DNA sequence: TGTGCCAGCAGCCACAACGAGCGGGGGCCTTACCTCTATGGCTACACCTTC. Protein sequence: CASSHNERGPYLYGYTF.

This chain connects TRBV24-1 to TRBJ2-1; D might be TRBD1 or TRBD2, each matching 5 bases. The germline V gene has CDR1 KGHDR and CDR2 SFDVKD. Trimming removed 3 bases from V and 0 bases from J, with 11 bases in between. The CDR3 has 16 amino acids. CDR3 DNA sequence: TGTGCCACCAGTGATACGGGGCGGAGCTCCTACAATGAGCAGTTCTTC. Translated, it gives CATSDTGRSSYNEQFF.

This clonotype was counted a few times. The CDR3 nucleotides are TGCGCCAGCAGCTTGGCCAGACAGGCTTTTCGGACAGATACGCAGTATTTT. Protein sequence: CASSLARQAFRTDTQYF. The rearrangement joins TRBV5-1 to TRBJ2-3, with D perhaps matching TRBD1 (6 bases). The CDR3 runs to 17 residues. Between the trimmed V and J ends, which lost 0 bases and 3 bases, there was a span of 17 bases. Germline V gives CDR1 SGHRS, CDR2 YFSETQ. Variable domain in full (rest from reference TRBV5-1 and TRBJ2-3): KAGVTQTPRYLIKTRGQQVTLSCSPISGHRSVSWYQQTPGQGLQFLFEYFSETQRNKGNFPGRFSGRQFSNSRSEMNVSTLELGDSALYLCASSLARQAFRTDTQYFGPGTRLTVL.

In this sample, this clonotype turned up a few times. The chain links TRBV15 to TRBJ2-1; 7 nucleotides align to TRBD2. Germline loops: CDR1 LNHNV, CDR2 YYDKDF (reference sequence). J gave up 5 bases and V 8 bases, and 9 bases lay outside the gene matches. The CDR3 is 14 residues long. CDR3 protein: CATGRTGGDNEQFF. CDR3 DNA sequence: TGTGCCACCGGGAGAACGGGAGGCGACAATGAGCAGTTCTTC.

V is TRBV9 and J is TRBJ1-5; TRBD1 matches 12 bases. The trim removed 3 bases at V and 5 bases at J, leaving 3 bases unmatched. The CDR3 is 15 amino acids. Per germline, CDR1 SGDLS and CDR2 YYNGEE. The CDR3 protein is CASSEGTGGHQPQHF. DNA for the CDR3: TGTGCCAGCAGCGAGGGGACAGGGGGCCATCAGCCCCAGCATTTT.

This clonotype has a handful of counts. The chain has TRBV5-1 and TRBJ2-2, with 8 bases matching TRBD1. The junction had 14 bases not matched to a gene; V was cut back by 4 bases and J by 6 bases. The CDR3 sequence is 17 residues long. The germline V gene has CDR1 SGHRS and CDR2 YFSETQ. CDR3 coding DNA: TGCGCCAGCAGCCTCAACTTGGACAGGGCACGTGCCGGGGAGCTGTTTTTT. As protein: CASSLNLDRARAGELFF.

This clonotype was found a few times. The chain recombines TRBV20-1 with TRBJ1-3; D call uncertain. V was clipped by 5 bases and J by 3 bases, with 8 bases between them. The germline V gene encodes CDR1 DFQATT and CDR2 SNEGSKA (reference sequence). The CDR3 runs to 12 residues. CDR3 amino acids: CSAGYDGNTIYF. The CDR3 DNA sequence: TGCAGTGCTGGATATGATGGAAACACCATATATTTT.

In its sample, this clonotype was seen many times. This sequence joins TRBV12-3 or TRBV12-4 and TRBJ2-1; the D is unclear. The CDR3 is made up of 12 amino acids. V lost 4 bases, J lost 10 bases, and 11 bases lay in between. The CDR3: CASSSAFGEQFF. Written as DNA, the CDR3 is TGTGCCAGCAGTTCAGCATTTGGGGAGCAGTTCTTC.

The chain is built from TRBV15 and TRBJ2-5; a possible D gene is TRBD1 (6 bases). The V gene lost 6 bases and the J gene lost 0 bases, with 17 bases spanning the gap. Germline lookup yields CDR1 LNHNV and CDR2 YYDKDF (reference sequence). The CDR3 has 16 amino acids. The CDR3 nucleotides are TGTGCCACCAGTGATAGCCCAGGGGCGAACCAAGAGACCCAGTACTTC. This sequence encodes CATSDSPGANQETQYF. Combining the CDR3 with reference TRBV15 and TRBJ2-5 gives the whole variable domain DAMVIQNPRYQVTQFGKPVTLSCSQTLNHNVMYWYQQKSSQAPKLLFHYYDKDFNNEADTPDNFQSRRPNTSFCFLDIRSPGLGDTAMYLCATSDSPGANQETQYFGPGTRLLVL.

The rearrangement joins TRBV20-1 to TRBJ2-1, with a possible D match to TRBD1 (6 bases). Trimming left V 6 bases short and J 6 bases short, with 18 bases between. The CDR3 is 14 residues long. CDR1 is DFQATT, CDR2 SNEGSKA, per germline (reference sequence). Here the CDR3 reads CSAPQGVGRNEQFF. CDR3 sequence (DNA): TGCAGTGCGCCACAGGGTGTAGGACGCAATGAGCAGTTCTTC.

The V call is TRBV28, the J call TRBJ2-3, with a tentative D call TRBD2 (6 bases). CDR3 size: 20 residues. Germline loops: CDR1 MDHEN, CDR2 SYDVKM. V was clipped by 3 bases and J by 0 bases, with 25 bases between them. The CDR3 coding sequence is TGTGCCAGCAGTTTGGGTACGATCTGGGACTCCTATAAGAGCACAGATACGCAGTATTTT. Protein sequence: CASSLGTIWDSYKSTDTQYF. The complete variable domain, with remaining parts taken from reference TRBV28 and TRBJ2-3, reads DVKVTQSSRYLVKRTGEKVFLECVQDMDHENMFWYRQDPGLGLRLIYFSYDVKMKEKGDIPEGYSVSREKKERFSLILESASTNQTSMYLCASSLGTIWDSYKSTDTQYFGPGTRLTVL.

The table lists this clonotype with a few counts. The J gene is TRBJ2-3, the V gene TRBV12-3 or TRBV12-4, with TRBD1 matching 8 bases. The ends lost 2 bases at V and 4 bases at J; junction bases unmatched: 8. The CDR3 is 16 residues long. The CDR3 DNA is TGTGCCAGCAGTTTAAACCTCAGGGGGCCGGCAGATACGCAGTATTTT. It codes for CASSLNLRGPADTQYF.

This clonotype was detected a few times. The rearrangement joins TRBV20-1 to TRBJ2-7; 14 bases are shared with TRBD2. Germline V gene data show CDR1 as DFQATT and CDR2 as SNEGSKA (reference sequence). V shed 3 bases, J shed 0 bases, and the junction held 4 bases outside the gene matches. The CDR3 loop spans 16 amino acids. The CDR3 nucleotides are TGCAGTGCTAGGGGACTAGCGGGGGATTCCTCCTACGAGCAGTACTTC. Its protein product is CSARGLAGDSSYEQYF.

The chain uses TRBV18 and TRBJ2-2, with no clear D. Trimming shortened V by 0 bases and J by 5 bases, and 10 bases separated the two germline ends. The CDR3 totals 15 residues. Germline values: CDR1 KGHSH, CDR2 LQKENI. The CDR3 region is CASSPPGVLTGELFF. CDR3 DNA: TGTGCCAGCTCACCACCAGGCGTTCTTACCGGGGAGCTGTTTTTT.

The chain carries TRBV4-3 and TRBJ2-7; TRBD1 agrees at 8 bases. Germline trimming cut 1 base from V and 3 bases from J; bases unmatched to any gene: 2. Germline V gives CDR1 LGHNA, CDR2 YSLEER. The CDR3 length is 14 residues. CDR3 region: CASSQAGTGYEQYF. DNA for the CDR3: TGCGCCAGCAGCCAAGCCGGGACAGGCTACGAGCAGTACTTC.

This clonotype has only a few counts. The J gene is TRBJ2-3, the V gene TRBV6-2 or TRBV6-3; 8 bases are shared with TRBD2. Trimming cost V 7 bases and J 4 bases; bases outside gene matches: 4. Germline V gives CDR1 MNHEY, CDR2 SVGEGT. The length of the CDR3 is 13 residues. As DNA, the CDR3 is TGTGCCAGCACTTTGCGGGGGGCAGATACGCAGTATTTT. It is translated as CASTLRGADTQYF.

The chain employs TRBV27 and TRBJ1-6, with 7 positions matching TRBD1. Per the germline V gene, CDR1 is MNHEY and CDR2 is SMNVEV (reference sequence). With 6 bases clipped from V and 8 bases from J, the junction kept 10 bases outside the gene matches. The CDR3 extends over 15 amino acids. The CDR3 spells CASSRMGQTDSPLHF. CDR3 nucleotides: TGTGCCAGCAGCCGAATGGGACAGACGGATTCACCCCTCCACTTT.

This clonotype has at least ten counts. The J gene is TRBJ2-7, the V gene TRBV20-1; 9 nucleotides agree with TRBD1. CDR1 and CDR2 from the germline V gene are DFQATT and SNEGSKA (reference sequence). This CDR3 contains 12 residues. The CDR3 protein is CTGTGSGYEQYF. The DNA of the CDR3 is TGCACAGGGACAGGGTCCGGGTACGAGCAGTACTTC.